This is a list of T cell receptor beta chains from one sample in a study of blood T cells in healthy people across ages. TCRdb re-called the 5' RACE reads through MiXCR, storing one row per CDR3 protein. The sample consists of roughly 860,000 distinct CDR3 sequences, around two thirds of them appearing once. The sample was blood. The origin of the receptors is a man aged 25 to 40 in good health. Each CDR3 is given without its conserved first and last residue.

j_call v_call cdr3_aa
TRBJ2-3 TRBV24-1 ATSGRREADTQY
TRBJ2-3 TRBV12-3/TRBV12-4 ASSFLTGLAGTDTQY
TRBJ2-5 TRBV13 ASSRGGAIQETQY
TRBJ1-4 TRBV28 ASSPGDRQWTNEKLF
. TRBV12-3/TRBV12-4 ASRPSGTGFYEQY
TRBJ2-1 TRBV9 ASSVAGGGTYNEQF
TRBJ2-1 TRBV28 ASSLSQGRGYNEQF
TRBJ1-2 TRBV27 ASSLSGRGYT
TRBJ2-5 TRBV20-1 SARTPQETQY
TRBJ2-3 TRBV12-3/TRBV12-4 ASSLAGQGTDTQY
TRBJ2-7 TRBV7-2 ASSRLADEQY
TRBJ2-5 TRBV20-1 SARVGGKETQY
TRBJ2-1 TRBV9 ASSEGGSPHEQF
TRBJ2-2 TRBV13 ASSGVAGTNTGELF
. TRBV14 ASSQRERGAGEDSYEQY
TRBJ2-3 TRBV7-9 ASSHPTSGGSDTQY
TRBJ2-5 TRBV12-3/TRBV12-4 ASSRLAGGKETQY
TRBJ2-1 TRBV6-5 ASSYAGDEQF
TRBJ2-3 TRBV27 ASSLPGQQY
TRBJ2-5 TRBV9 ASSALGETQY
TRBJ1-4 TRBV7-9 ASSSEVATNEKLF
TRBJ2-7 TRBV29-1 SVVARRTYEQY
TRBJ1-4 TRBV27 ASSPLTGTDEKLF